A selection of T cell receptor beta chains follows, all from one sample in a study of shared clonotypes between healthy human individuals. Using immunoSEQ multiplex PCR, the repertoire was profiled, and TCRdb retains in-frame clones only, with some absent. The sample has 2 million to 2.5 million clones; over 85% are singletons. The source material was naive CD8+ T cells sorted from blood. These receptors came from a young man in good health. Both conserved end residues are part of each CDR3.

v_call	j_call	cdr3_aa
TRBV6-5	TRBJ1-6	CANQWGTGSNSPLHF
TRBV9	TRBJ1-4	CASSAAGGLFEKLFF
TRBV9	TRBJ1-1	CASSSGGTEAFF
TRBV7-8	TRBJ2-3	CASSSGTNRGGTDTQYF
TRBV2	TRBJ2-7	CASTFGQGGLHEQYF
TRBV7-6	TRBJ2-1	CASSLPLANEQFF
TRBV28	TRBJ2-7	CASSFLAGGLSYEQYF
TRBV6-5	TRBJ1-1	CASSSRTGVNTEAFF
TRBV18	TRBJ1-5	CASSRYSNRGGNQPQHF
TRBV7-8	TRBJ2-7	CASSFSLLYEQYF
TRBV7-8	TRBJ1-1	CASSPEGRDTEAFF
TRBV7-9	TRBJ2-1	CASSFGTRNEQFF
TRBV28	TRBJ2-7	CASSSPRGSSTHEQYF
TRBV28	TRBJ1-3	CASSFGGSGNTIYF
TRBV19	TRBJ2-1	CASSIARNNEQFF
TRBV4-1	TRBJ1-1	CASSQGFGGSLDTEAFF
TRBV6-6	TRBJ1-1	CASSYGPSGVSTEAFF
TRBV27	TRBJ2-7	CASSLGPDSSYEQYF
TRBV14	TRBJ1-6	CASSQPGFYNSPLHF
TRBV9	TRBJ2-7	CASSVAGGGIYEQYF
TRBV4-1	TRBJ2-3	CASSQVNSRPTDTQYF
TRBV7-6	TRBJ2-7	CASSLEASVPYEQYF
TRBV28	TRBJ2-7	CASSLYRGHAGEQYF
TRBV4-3	TRBJ2-1	CASSQDMGNEQFF
TRBV5-4	TRBJ2-7	CASSLVGTGAYEQYF
TRBV7-8	TRBJ2-7	CASSSPDRDYEQYF
TRBV7-8	TRBJ1-1	CASSLGGQGSRNTEAFF
TRBV5-6	TRBJ2-2	CASSLFAAGELFF
TRBV4-1	TRBJ1-4	CASSKNLGGEDEKLFF
TRBV9	TRBJ2-5	CASSGAGGIQETQYF
TRBV27	TRBJ2-1	CASTMTGTENEQFF
TRBV30	TRBJ2-3	CAWSVGTSHNTDTQYF
TRBV19	TRBJ2-1	CASSIGGHNEQFF
TRBV27	TRBJ2-7	CASSAAILSYEQYF
TRBV4-2	TRBJ1-2	CASSQEGGYGYTF
TRBV6-1	TRBJ1-5	CASSLRDREYQPQHF
TRBV2	TRBJ1-1	CASSVWGSVSEAFF
TRBV11-2	TRBJ2-2	CASRYTGELFF